Listed below are T cell receptor beta chains from one sample, sequenced in a study of T cells after yellow fever vaccination. MiXCR was run by TCRdb on the 5' RACE reads, yielding one entry per CDR3 protein. The table has a few hundred thousand distinct CDR3 sequences, 6.9% seen once. Specimen: CD4+ T cells sorted from PBMCs, collected 15 days after the yellow fever booster vaccination. These receptors were collected from a man aged 30-40 years who received the YFV17D yellow fever vaccine. Both conserved end residues are part of each CDR3. The D gene is left open where the match is weak. Size tells how often a clone was seen (once, few, many) or the class of an expanded clone, and some rows leave it out.

>TRBJ2-2|TRBV29-1|.|many
CSVSSGNTGELFF
TGCAGCGTCAGTAGCGGCAACACCGGGGAGCTGTTTTTT
>TRBJ2-7|TRBV19|.|.
CASSMNVAEQYF
TGTGCCAGTAGTATGAATGTAGCGGAGCAGTACTTC
>TRBJ2-7|TRBV7-9|TRBD2|.
CASSPRGGFYEQYF
TGTGCCAGCAGCCCCCGGGGGGGATTTTACGAGCAGTACTTC
>TRBJ2-1|TRBV20-1|.|many
CSGLATASLYNEQFF
TGCAGTGGGCTAGCGACAGCCTCCCTTTACAATGAGCAGTTCTTC
>TRBJ1-5|TRBV4-2|.|.
CASSQDVQYQPQHF
TGTGCCAGCAGCCAAGATGTTCAGTATCAGCCCCAGCATTTT
>TRBJ2-1|TRBV5-4|.|few
CASSLGGIGPYNEQFF
TGTGCCAGCAGCTTGGGTGGAATAGGCCCCTACAATGAGCAGTTCTTC
>TRBJ1-1|TRBV6-2/TRBV6-3|TRBD1|.
CASSLQGASTEAFF
TGTGCCAGCAGTCTACAGGGGGCGAGCACTGAAGCTTTCTTT
>TRBJ2-7|TRBV3-1|TRBD2|many
CASSQGGLAIYEQYF
TGTGCCAGCAGCCAAGGGGGACTAGCGATCTACGAGCAGTACTTC
>TRBJ2-7|TRBV29-1|.|few
CSFSRGQRGPYYEQYF
TGCAGCTTTAGCCGGGGACAAAGAGGCCCCTACTACGAGCAGTACTTC
>TRBJ2-1|TRBV20-1|.|many
CSARHAQDRYSYNEQFF
TGCAGTGCTAGACACGCTCAGGACCGATACTCCTACAATGAGCAGTTCTTC
>TRBJ2-7|TRBV28|.|.
CASSFAGRSYEQYF
TGTGCCAGCAGTTTTGCGGGACGCTCCTACGAGCAGTACTTC
>TRBJ2-3|TRBV6-1|TRBD2|few
CASSEWANKGLAGGTDTQYF
TGTGCCAGCAGTGAATGGGCGAATAAGGGACTAGCGGGGGGCACAGATACGCAGTATTTT
>TRBJ1-4|TRBV24-1|TRBD1|few
CATSAKGQGNEKLFF
TGTGCCACCAGTGCCAAGGGACAGGGGAATGAAAAACTGTTTTTT
>TRBJ1-2|TRBV24-1|.|.
CATSDPSSAIGYTF
TGTGCCACCAGTGACCCCTCCTCGGCTATTGGCTACACCTTC
>TRBJ2-1|TRBV5-5|TRBD2|many
CASSKGLAGVANEQFF
TGTGCCAGCAGCAAGGGACTAGCGGGAGTAGCCAATGAGCAGTTCTTC
>TRBJ1-6|TRBV12-3/TRBV12-4|TRBD1|few
CASSRTGGTSPLHF
TGTGCCAGCAGTCGGACAGGGGGAACTTCACCCCTCCACTTT
>TRBJ2-5|TRBV20-1|TRBD2|few
CSALAGVEETQYF
TGCAGTGCTCTAGCGGGAGTGGAGGAGACCCAGTACTTC
>TRBJ1-1|TRBV15|.|few
CATSRVATSTEAFF
TGTGCCACCAGCAGAGTCGCGACGAGCACTGAAGCTTTCTTT
>TRBJ2-1|TRBV5-6|.|few
CASSARDRREGFF
TGTGCCAGCAGCGCCCGGGACCGCAGAGAGGGATTCTTC
>TRBJ1-4|TRBV28|.|few
CASSPVLSPNEKLFF
TGTGCCAGCAGTCCTGTATTGAGCCCTAATGAAAAACTGTTTTTT
>TRBJ2-7|TRBV7-2|TRBD2|many
CASRLAGVYEQYF
TGTGCCAGCAGGCTAGCGGGAGTCTACGAGCAGTACTTC
>TRBJ2-7|TRBV20-1|TRBD2|many
CSAGRLAGGTYEQYF
TGCAGTGCTGGCAGACTAGCGGGAGGGACCTACGAGCAGTACTTC
>TRBJ2-7|TRBV20-1|TRBD2|few
CSANSGSLDEQYF
TGCAGTGCAAATAGCGGGAGCTTGGACGAGCAGTACTTC
>TRBJ1-2|TRBV7-2|.|.
CASSSRVSGGYTF
TGTGCCAGCAGTTCCAGGGTTAGCGGTGGCTACACCTTC
>TRBJ1-1|TRBV20-1|.|many
CSARAGLPTEAFF
TGCAGTGCTAGAGCAGGGCTCCCCACTGAAGCTTTCTTT
>TRBJ2-3|TRBV29-1|.|many
CSVEDRQRSTDTQYF
TGCAGCGTTGAAGATCGGCAGCGTAGCACAGATACGCAGTATTTT
>TRBJ2-1|TRBV10-1|TRBD2|many
CASRPGLAGGYNEQFF
TGCGCCAGCAGACCCGGACTAGCGGGAGGCTACAATGAGCAGTTCTTC
>TRBJ2-1|TRBV3-1|.|few
CASSQQMGEQFF
TGTGCCAGCAGCCAACAAATGGGTGAGCAGTTCTTC
>TRBJ2-7|TRBV10-3|.|.
CAISELSGKSSYEQYF
TGTGCCATCAGTGAGCTAAGTGGCAAGAGCTCCTACGAGCAGTACTTC
>TRBJ1-4|TRBV20-1|.|.
CSARFQGGEKLFF
TGCAGTGCTAGATTTCAGGGTGGTGAAAAACTGTTTTTT
>TRBJ1-5|TRBV5-1|.|.
CASRNGTASNQPQHF
TGCGCCAGCAGAAACGGGACTGCTAGCAATCAGCCCCAGCATTTT
>TRBJ2-7|TRBV7-8|TRBD2|.
CASSLVFSSGPYEQYF
TGTGCCAGCAGCTTAGTTTTTTCTAGCGGTCCCTACGAGCAGTACTTC
>TRBJ1-6|TRBV6-2/TRBV6-3|.|few
CASTPGAKISPLHF
TGTGCCAGCACCCCAGGGGCCAAGATTTCACCCCTCCACTTT
>TRBJ2-2|TRBV29-1|.|.
CSVGIADTNTGELFF
TGCAGCGTCGGAATAGCGGATACGAACACCGGGGAGCTGTTTTTT
>TRBJ2-1|TRBV20-1|TRBD2|few
CSASSTSGSDGNEQFF
TGCAGTGCCTCCTCGACTAGCGGGAGCGACGGCAATGAGCAGTTCTTC
>TRBJ2-7|TRBV19|TRBD2|few
CASSIQVLTSAKGGYEQYF
TGTGCCAGTAGTATCCAAGTGTTGACTAGCGCTAAAGGGGGTTACGAGCAGTACTTC
>TRBJ2-1|TRBV7-2|.|many
CASSFRSSYNEQFF
TGTGCCAGCAGCTTCCGGAGCTCCTACAATGAGCAGTTCTTC
>TRBJ1-5|TRBV5-6|.|.
CASSLAQGLDQPQHF
TGTGCCAGCAGCTTGGCTCAGGGTCTTGATCAGCCCCAGCATTTT
>TRBJ2-1|TRBV14|.|few
CASSPKHRDEQFF
TGTGCCAGCAGTCCAAAACACAGGGATGAGCAGTTCTTC
>TRBJ2-4|TRBV11-2|.|.
CASSSSTGTWGNIQYF
TGTGCCAGCAGCTCTTCCACCGGGACATGGGGGAACATTCAGTACTTC
>TRBJ2-2|TRBV18|.|.
CASSIREITGELFF
TGTGCCAGCTCGATAAGGGAGATCACCGGGGAGCTGTTTTTT
>TRBJ2-5|TRBV11-2|TRBD2|many
CASSLGSGLAGGGQETQYF
TGTGCCAGCAGCTTAGGATCGGGACTAGCGGGAGGGGGCCAAGAGACCCAGTACTTC
>TRBJ2-2|TRBV9|.|many
CASAANTGELFF
TGTGCCAGCGCCGCGAACACCGGGGAGCTGTTTTTT